These T cell receptor beta chains were read from a single sample in a study of tumor and adjacent non-tumor tissue in lung cancer. TCRdb re-called the multiplex PCR reads with MiXCR, one entry per CDR3 protein. The sample gives about 98,000 distinct CDR3 sequences, more than 80% of which show up once; under 40% is in the top ten. Sequences were obtained from distant non-tumor lung tissue. All receptors come from a man aged 60-69 years with small cell lung cancer. Each CDR3 is given with its conserved first and last residue. Each record gives: CDR3 protein, CDR3 DNA, V gene, J gene, D gene, clone size. A D gene is named only where the DNA matches it firmly. The size of a clone is reported for some rows only, either as once, few or many, or as a class for expanded clones.

CASSDSSGNQPQHF,TGTGCCAGCAGTGACAGTTCGGGCAATCAGCCCCAGCATTTT,TRBV25-1,TRBJ1-5,NA,many
CASSSESSTSWSGNEQFF,TGTGCCAGCAGTTCAGAATCGAGTACTAGCTGGAGTGGTAATGAGCAGTTCTTC,TRBV11-1,TRBJ2-1,NA,NA
CASRTTGGEDMQYF,TGTGCCAGCAGAACCACAGGGGGCGAGGATATGCAATATTTT,TRBV7-9,TRBJ2-3,TRBD1,NA
CASRLGSKGTQYF,TGTGCCAGCCGCTTAGGGAGCAAAGGGACCCAGTACTTC,TRBV11-2,TRBJ2-5,NA,NA
CSARRAGETQYF,TGTAGCGCCAGGAGGGCAGGCGAGACCCAGTACTTC,TRBV29-1,TRBJ2-5,NA,once
CSAGATNERFF,TGCAGTGCTGGGGCGACAAATGAGCGGTTCTTT,TRBV20-1,TRBJ2-1,NA,NA
CANSTSLTGPKQYF,TGTGCCAACAGCACCTCCCTGACAGGGCCGAAGCAGTACTTC,TRBV12-3/TRBV12-4,TRBJ2-7,TRBD1,NA
CASSLTGSYRQYF,TGTGCCAGCAGCTTAACAGGATCCTACAGGCAGTACTTC,TRBV11-2,TRBJ2-7,NA,few
CSASGGLLGETQYF,TGCAGTGCTAGTGGTGGCCTACTAGGGGAGACCCAGTACTTC,TRBV20-1,TRBJ2-5,NA,NA
CTSKLAGGDGRELFF,TGTACCAGCAAACTAGCGGGAGGTGATGGCAGGGAGCTGTTTTTT,TRBV4-2,TRBJ2-2,TRBD2,NA
CACSSRGAYTGELFF,TGTGCCTGCAGCAGCAGGGGGGCTTATACAGGGGAGCTGTTTTTT,TRBV4-1,TRBJ2-2,NA,NA
CASRFGGASCNEQFF,TGTGCCAGCAGATTCGGGGGAGCTAGTTGCAATGAGCAGTTCTTC,TRBV11-2,TRBJ2-1,NA,NA
CDSSLVGWAQGTEAFF,TGCGACAGCAGCTTGGTGGGTTGGGCACAGGGGACTGAAGCTTTCTTT,TRBV5-1,TRBJ1-1,TRBD1,NA
CATSQKISGYNSPLHF,TGTGCCACCAGTCAAAAAATCTCGGGTTATAATTCACCCCTCCACTTT,TRBV6-5,TRBJ1-6,NA,NA
CSARVGVGNQPQHF,TGCAGTGCTAGAGTTGGGGTAGGCAATCAGCCCCAGCATTTT,TRBV20-1,TRBJ1-5,NA,few
CASSYSGVEGNEQFF,TGTGCCAGCAGTTACTCTGGCGTAGAGGGTAATGAGCAGTTCTTC,TRBV6-5,TRBJ2-1,NA,NA
CASSTPTSGRGNTQYF,TGTGCCAGCAGTACCCCGACTAGCGGGAGGGGTAATACGCAGTATTTT,TRBV6-5,TRBJ2-3,TRBD2,many
CASSRGGFSDISNQPQHF,TGTGCCAGTAGCCGAGGGGGTTTTAGCGATATTAGCAATCAGCCCCAGCATTTT,TRBV4-2,TRBJ1-5,NA,few
CASRRILIGGTEAFF,TGTGCCAGCAGGAGAATACTGATAGGGGGCACTGAAGCTTTCTTT,TRBV12-3/TRBV12-4,TRBJ1-1,NA,NA
CASSLRGLYEQYF,TGTGCCAGCAGTTTGAGAGGGCTCTACGAGCAGTACTTC,TRBV28,TRBJ2-7,NA,many
CANNRLAGDTGELFF,TGTGCCAACAACCGACTAGCGGGAGATACCGGGGAGCTGTTTTTT,TRBV4-2,TRBJ2-2,TRBD2,NA
CASSLDFSLAGGKVVF,TGCGCCAGCAGCTTGGATTTTTCACTAGCGGGAGGAAAGGTCGTGTTC,TRBV5-1,TRBJ2-7,TRBD2,few
CASTREDQETQYF,TGTGCCAGCACCCGTGAGGACCAAGAGACCCAGTACTTC,TRBV7-8,TRBJ2-5,NA,many
CASSMGPGGSTYERYF,TGTGCCAGTAGTATGGGACCCGGCGGGAGCACCTACGAGCGGTACTTC,TRBV19,TRBJ2-7,TRBD2,NA
CASSRLAGTGANLLTF,TGTGCCAGCAGCCGACTAGCGGGAACTGGGGCCAACCTCCTGACTTTC,TRBV6-5,TRBJ2-6,TRBD2,NA
CSAVEGRGSFLYEQYF,TGCAGCGCTGTTGAGGGCCGGGGGTCCTTTCTTTACGAGCAATACTTC,TRBV29-1,TRBJ2-7,NA,NA
CSARRLAGFVETQYF,TGCAGTGCTAGAAGACTAGCGGGATTCGTAGAGACCCAGTACTTC,TRBV20-1,TRBJ2-5,TRBD2,many
CASSHWDRQQFF,TGTGCCAGCAGCCATTGGGACAGACAGCAGTTCTTC,TRBV5-4,TRBJ2-1,TRBD1,NA
CAWSGGGNRSQHF,TGTGCCTGGTCGGGGGGGGGGAACCGGTCCCAGCATTTT,TRBV30,TRBJ1-5,NA,NA
CSVYRVLGDNDRFF,TGCAGCGTATACAGGGTGTTAGGGGACAATGATCGGTTCTTC,TRBV29-1,TRBJ2-1,NA,NA
CANSEVSGRYSEAFF,TGTGCCAACAGTGAAGTGTCAGGCCGCTACTCTGAAGCTTTCTTT,TRBV6-1,TRBJ1-1,NA,NA
CASCFYGQWAEAFF,TGTGCCAGCTGTTTCTACGGACAGTGGGCAGAGGCTTTCTTT,TRBV6-6,TRBJ1-1,NA,NA
CASSFSATDTGELFF,TGTGCCAGCAGTTTCTCCGCAACAGACACCGGGGAGCTGTTTTTT,TRBV12-3/TRBV12-4,TRBJ2-2,NA,NA
CASRELGLDTVELFF,TGTGCCAGTAGGGAACTGGGTCTGGACACCGTGGAGCTGTTTTTT,TRBV19,TRBJ2-2,NA,NA
CSVTLTRGRGNEQFF,TGCAGCGTCACCTTGACTAGGGGGAGAGGCAATGAGCAGTTCTTC,TRBV29-1,TRBJ2-1,NA,NA
CASGQQVRDTQYF,TGCGCCAGCGGCCAGCAGGTTCGGGATACGCAGTACTTT,TRBV4-1,TRBJ2-3,NA,NA
CVSSFTVAGGGGYTF,TGTGTCAGCAGTTTCACGGTGGCAGGGGGTGGCGGCTACACCTTC,TRBV12-3/TRBV12-4,TRBJ1-2,TRBD1,NA
CASSHRDTYKQYF,TGTGCCAGCAGCCACAGGGACACCTACAAGCAATACTTC,TRBV5-5,TRBJ2-7,NA,NA
CASSPAASDTQHF,TGTGCCAGCAGTCCCGCGGCATCAGATACGCAGCATTTT,TRBV25-1,TRBJ1-5,NA,NA
CASSQMTSGRATDTQYF,TGTGCCAGCAGCCAGATGACTAGCGGGAGGGCTACAGATACGCAGTATTTT,TRBV4-2,TRBJ2-3,TRBD2,many
CASSPGTGADTQYF,TGTGCCAGCAGCCCGGGGACAGGGGCAGATACGCAGTATTTT,TRBV5-6,TRBJ2-3,TRBD1,many
CSVDQRQSSCNEQFF,TGCAGCGTTGACCAGCGGCAGAGCTCCTGCAATGAGCAATTCTTC,TRBV29-1,TRBJ2-1,NA,NA
CASSYSIWGLPDNEQFF,TGTGCCAGCAGTTACTCAATCTGGGGACTACCGGATAATGAGCAGTTCTTC,TRBV6-5,TRBJ2-1,TRBD2,NA
CAGSRLEDVQPQHF,TGTGCCGGCAGCCGATTAGAGGACGTGCAGCCCCAGCATTTT,TRBV5-5,TRBJ1-5,NA,NA
CASSEGRGGVETQYF,TGTGCCAGCAGTGAAGGCCGCGGCGGGGTAGAGACCCAGTACTTC,TRBV2,TRBJ2-5,NA,NA
CASSEPRVGYSEALF,TGTGCCAGCAGTGAACCCCGTGTGGGATACAGTGAAGCTTTATTT,TRBV6-1,TRBJ1-1,NA,NA
CASSQESIGGLETQYF,TGCGCCAGCAGCCAAGAAAGTATCGGCGGTTTGGAGACCCAGTACTTC,TRBV4-1,TRBJ2-5,NA,many
CASSDLQDTEAFF,TGTGCCAGCAGCGATCTACAGGACACTGAAGCTTTCTTT,TRBV6-6,TRBJ1-1,NA,NA
CASNKTAGSWVEQFF,TGTGCCAGCAACAAAACAGCGGGCTCATGGGTTGAGCAGTTCTTC,TRBV12-3/TRBV12-4,TRBJ2-1,NA,NA
CACTSASWGELFF,TGTGCCTGCACCTCTGCCTCATGGGGGGAGCTGTTTTTT,TRBV12-3/TRBV12-4,TRBJ2-2,NA,NA
CASGQELRANTGELLF,TGTGCCAGCGGCCAAGAACTAAGGGCCAACACCGGGGAGCTGTTATTT,TRBV4-2,TRBJ2-2,NA,NA